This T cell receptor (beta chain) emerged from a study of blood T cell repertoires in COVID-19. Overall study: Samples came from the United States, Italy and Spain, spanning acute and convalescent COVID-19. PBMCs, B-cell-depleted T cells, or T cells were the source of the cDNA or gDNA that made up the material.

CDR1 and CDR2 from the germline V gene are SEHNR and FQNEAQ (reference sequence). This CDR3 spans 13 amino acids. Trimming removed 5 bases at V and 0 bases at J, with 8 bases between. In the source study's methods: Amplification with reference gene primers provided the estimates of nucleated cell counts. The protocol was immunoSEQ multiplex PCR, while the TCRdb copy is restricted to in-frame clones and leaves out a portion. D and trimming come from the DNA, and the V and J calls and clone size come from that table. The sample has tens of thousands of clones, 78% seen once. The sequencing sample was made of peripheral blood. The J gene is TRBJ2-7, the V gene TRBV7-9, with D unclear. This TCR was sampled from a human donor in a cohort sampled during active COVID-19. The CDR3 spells CASSLDSSYEQYF. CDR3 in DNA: TGTGCCAGCAGCCTCGACTCCTCCTACGAGCAGTACTTC.